Detailed here is one TCR beta chain. The CDR3 runs to 16 residues. Looked up from germline, CDR1 is SGHTS and CDR2 is YDEGEE. The V and J ends lost 3 bases and 2 bases, in that order; junction bases with no gene match: 5. The data derive from a study of blood T cell repertoires in COVID-19. Study details: Samples representing acute and convalescent COVID-19 were sourced from the United States, Italy and Spain. T cells, B-cell-depleted T cells, or PBMCs supplied cDNA or gDNA.

In the study's own analysis: Researchers report that nucleated cell counts were estimated from reference gene primer amplification. The assay was immunoSEQ multiplex PCR, and TCRdb's table has in-frame clones only and misses some. V and J calls and clone size are as listed in that table; D and trimming were resolved from the DNA. In the table there are approximately 92,000 clones, about two thirds of which are singletons. The genes are TRBV5-8 and TRBJ1-5, with 10 bases that match TRBD1. This sequence was found in a woman aged 60-75 years in a cohort sampled during active or convalescent COVID-19. The sample was peripheral blood. Here the CDR3 reads CASSSGQGVGNQPQHF. For the CDR3, the DNA is TGTGCCAGCAGCTCAGGACAGGGGGTAGGCAATCAGCCCCAGCATTTT.